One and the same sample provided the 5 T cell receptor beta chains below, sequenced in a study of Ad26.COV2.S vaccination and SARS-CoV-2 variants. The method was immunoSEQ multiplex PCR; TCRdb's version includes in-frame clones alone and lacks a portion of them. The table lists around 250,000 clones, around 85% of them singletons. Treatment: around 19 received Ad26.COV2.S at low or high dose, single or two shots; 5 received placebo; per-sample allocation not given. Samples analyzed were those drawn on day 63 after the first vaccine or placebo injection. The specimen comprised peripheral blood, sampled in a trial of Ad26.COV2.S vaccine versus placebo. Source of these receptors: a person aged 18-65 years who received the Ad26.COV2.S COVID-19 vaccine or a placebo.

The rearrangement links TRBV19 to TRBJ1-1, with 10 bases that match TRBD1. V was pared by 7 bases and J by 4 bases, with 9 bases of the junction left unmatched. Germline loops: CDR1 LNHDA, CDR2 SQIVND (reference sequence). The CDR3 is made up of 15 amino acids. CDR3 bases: TGTGCCAGTATCGAACCGAGGACAGGGGGCACTGAAGCTTTCTTT. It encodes CASIEPRTGGTEAFF.

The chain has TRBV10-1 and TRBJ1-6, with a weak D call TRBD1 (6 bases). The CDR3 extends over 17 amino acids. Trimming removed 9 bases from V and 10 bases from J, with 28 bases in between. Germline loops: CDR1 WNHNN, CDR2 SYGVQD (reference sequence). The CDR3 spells CARPDTPGGGCGSPLHF. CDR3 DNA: TGCGCCAGACCTGATACACCCGGAGGGGGGTGTGGATCACCCCTCCACTTT.

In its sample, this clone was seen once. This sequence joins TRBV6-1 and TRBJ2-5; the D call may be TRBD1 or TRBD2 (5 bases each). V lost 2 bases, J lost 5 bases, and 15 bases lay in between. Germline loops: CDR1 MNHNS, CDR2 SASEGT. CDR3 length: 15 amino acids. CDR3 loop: CASSESSQGVETQYF. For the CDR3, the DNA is TGTGCCAGCAGTGAATCATCCCAGGGAGTGGAGACCCAGTACTTC.

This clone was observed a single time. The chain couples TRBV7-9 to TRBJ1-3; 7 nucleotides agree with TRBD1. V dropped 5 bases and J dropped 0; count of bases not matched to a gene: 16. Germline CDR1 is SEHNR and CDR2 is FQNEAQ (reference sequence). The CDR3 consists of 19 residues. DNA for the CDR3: TGTGCCAGCAGCACTATCAGGGGGTCGGGGGCGCTCTCTGGAAACACCATATATTTT. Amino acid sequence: CASSTIRGSGALSGNTIYF.

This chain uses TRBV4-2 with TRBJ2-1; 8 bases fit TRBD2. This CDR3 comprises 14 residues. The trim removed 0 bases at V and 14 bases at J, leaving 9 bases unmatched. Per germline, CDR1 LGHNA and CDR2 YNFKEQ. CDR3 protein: CASSQEGQIAGKFF. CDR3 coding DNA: TGTGCCAGCAGCCAAGAAGGCCAGATAGCGGGAAAGTTCTTC.